This TCR beta chain was captured by sequencing in a study of blood T cell repertoires in COVID-19 (dated by TCRdb to 2020 to 2021). In terms of the full investigation: The collaborator samples originated in the United States, Italy and Spain and spanned the acute and convalescent phases of COVID-19. The samples were drawn from two sources: the first 160 participants of the ongoing ImmuneRACE study, and 1,200 or so subjects contributed by 6 global collaborators. A freely available public database, intended as a resource for researchers studying the immune response to SARS-CoV-2, is where the repertoires were released. Where HLA class I and class II types were available, the types were taken from metadata supplied by the sample provider, not from assay-based typing. The prospective study material was composed of cDNA or gDNA derived from T cells, B-cell-depleted T cells, or PBMCs. Subjects who had been exposed to COVID-19, were actively infected with it, or had recovered from it provided the deeply sampled blood TCRbeta repertoires that made up the dataset. The sample metadata nearly always contained a de-identified subject ID, COVID-19 status, age in years and sex.

What the work shows at the level of the full study, not this receptor alone: The amount of clinical and demographic metadata varied by source and participant and was provided uncurated.

The CDR3 runs 16 amino acids, cysteine and phenylalanine included. Kept here is only the CDR3 DNA, which spans 48 bases and is read in frame from base 1. The germline V end is reduced by 1 base and the J end by 3 bases; junction bases left unmatched: 8. The germline V gene (reference sequence) gives CDR1 as LNHDA and CDR2 as SQIVND. TCRbeta CDR3 regions were amplified from genomic DNA using the immunoSEQ Assay, a bias-controlled multiplex PCR. The authors' analysis ran thus. Within the assay, amplification of reference gene primers was used to estimate how many nucleated cells each sample contained. Sequence reads were collapsed and filtered to measure the absolute abundance of every unique TCRbeta CDR3 rearrangement. Productive Simpson clonality was computed per sample as the square root of Simpson's diversity index over productive rearrangements. TCRdb re-hosts the immuneACCESS table, in-frame sequences only. Its copies lack some clones; in the studies checked, an unresolved V gene accounts for under half of them, and the cause for the rest is not known. The DNA gave D and trimming, while V, J and clone size come from that table. The sample includes 150,000 to 200,000 clones, with around 90% observed a single time. The top ten constitute roughly 1.5% of the sample.

Collaborating institutions collected whole blood in K2EDTA tubes following their own protocols. Collaborator samples were shipped for TCRbeta analysis as frozen whole blood, isolated PBMCs, or DNA extracted from either sample type. Worth noting for this clone: Its antigen is currently not known. Base qualities are not provided; no much larger clone lies one nucleotide away.

The sequence joins TRBV19 to TRBJ2-7; TRBD1 lines up with 8 middle nucleotides. This clonotype was sampled from a woman in her forties or fifties with acute or convalescent COVID-19. The sample taken for sequencing was peripheral blood. The sequenced DNA is TGTGCCAGTAGTATAGGGATTGGACAGGGTGGCTACGAGCAGTACTTC. The translation is CASSIGIGQGGYEQYF. Extended through the reference TRBV19 and TRBJ2-7 proteins, this CDR3 yields the full variable domain: DGGITQSPKYLFRKEGQNVTLSCEQNLNHDAMYWYRQDPGQGLRLIYYSQIVNDFQKGDIAEGYSVSREKKESFPLTVTSAQKNPTAFYLCASSIGIGQGGYEQYFGPGTRLTVT.